This T cell receptor (beta chain) was documented in a study of cytomegalovirus exposure and HLA in healthy donors. For the study at large: Inside one of the first data releases sat about 85 million unique TCRs taken from HLA-typed donors. Study-level results: In a later analysis, a missense DCLRE1C variant was linked to TCR beta V- and J-gene trimming. Later on, an analysis tied 18,000 or so TCR beta sequences to HLA alleles at 0.05 false discovery rate.

The PCR made use of 60 Vbeta and 13 Jbeta primers. The protocol was immunoSEQ multiplex PCR, while the TCRdb copy is restricted to in-frame clones and leaves out a portion. The top ten clones hold 5.4% of a sample with 200,000 to 250,000 clones, around 76% of them seen once. CDR1 and CDR2 (germline): LNHDA, SQIVND (reference sequence). The CDR3 is 15 amino acids. Trimming removed 3 bases from V and 2 bases from J, with 11 bases in between. Remarks on this clone: The antigen remains undetermined.

This receptor was taken from a woman in her thirties or forties in good health and CMV-seropositive. Sequencing was carried out using PBMCs. The J gene is TRBJ1-5, the V gene TRBV19, with D maybe TRBD1 (6 bases). This CDR3 is CASSINRVGNQPQHF. For the CDR3, the DNA is TGTGCCAGTAGTATCAACAGGGTTGGCAATCAGCCCCAGCATTTT.